These 16 T cell receptor beta chains were sequenced from one sample in a study of shared T cell receptors in the human thymus. TCRdb's table, derived via immunoSEQ multiplex PCR, lists solely in-frame clones and lacks some. In the table there are 650,000 to 950,000 clones, 80% to 90% of which are singletons. In addition, the sample was reused for a study of human thymus T cells.

Sequences were obtained from thymocytes. Receptors were obtained from a girl under three years old with a congenital heart defect.

The chain couples TRBV10-3 to TRBJ1-2; 10 nucleotides agree with TRBD1. CDR1 is ENHRY, CDR2 SYGVKD, per germline. After removal of 4 bases from V and 4 bases from J, the junction contained 12 bases not matched to a gene. The CDR3 totals 17 residues. CDR3 DNA: TGTGCCATCAGTGTCATCTCGGGACAGGGGTCCTCCTATGGCTACACCTTC. Translated: CAISVISGQGSSYGYTF.

V and J are TRBV28 and TRBJ2-7; no reliable D call. The V end was cut by 1 base, the J end by 2 bases, with 21 bases between. Germline CDR1 reads MDHEN; CDR2 reads SYDVKM. The CDR3 totals 18 residues. DNA of the CDR3: TGTGCCAGCAGTTTATACCACCCAATACAGCAATGGGCCTACGAGCAGTACTTC. Translation gives CASSLYHPIQQWAYEQYF.

This chain uses TRBV15 with TRBJ1-3, with TRBD1 identical over 7 bases. Trimming cost V 0 bases and J 0 bases; bases outside gene matches: 11. The CDR3 extends over 19 amino acids. The germline V gene encodes CDR1 LNHNV and CDR2 YYDKDF (reference sequence). CDR3 protein: CATSRDRKRTGLSGNTIYF. DNA for the CDR3: TGTGCCACCAGCAGAGATCGTAAGCGGACAGGCCTCTCTGGAAACACCATATATTTT.

J is TRBJ2-5 and V is TRBV7-2, with TRBD2 as a possible D gene (5 bases). The J call may be faulty, since TRBJ2-7 better matches the DNA end. This CDR3 is 13 amino acids long. The germline V gene has CDR1 SGHTA and CDR2 FQGNSA. The CDR3 spells CASSLLAGNEQYF. The CDR3 region has the DNA TGTGCCAGCAGCTTACTGGCGGGCAACGAGCAGTACTTC.

V usage is TRBV21-1 and J usage is TRBJ2-6; the D segment call TRBD2 is taken from the table without a DNA check. TRBV21-1 is a listed pseudogene. The CDR3 sequence is 19 residues long. CDR3 residues: CASSKDAGRRLSGANVLTF. DNA for the CDR3: TGTGCCAGCAGCAAAGATGCGGGCCGTCGTCTCTCTGGGGCCAACGTCCTGACTTTC.

The rearrangement joins TRBV7-9 to TRBJ2-1, with 10 positions matching TRBD2. This CDR3 has 18 amino acids. Germline assignment: CDR1 SEHNR and CDR2 FQNEAQ (reference sequence). Unmatched junction bases numbered 9, after V lost 1 base and J lost 3 bases. This CDR3 reads CASSLEASGGRVYNEQFF. The CDR3 region has the DNA TGTGCCAGCAGCTTAGAAGCTAGCGGGGGTCGGGTCTACAATGAGCAGTTCTTC.

This chain uses TRBV14 with TRBJ1-2, with D maybe TRBD1 (6 bases). This CDR3 has 19 residues. The V end lost 1 base, the J end lost 4 bases, and 25 bases lay between the germline ends. Germline lookup yields CDR1 SGHDN and CDR2 FVKESK. The CDR3 coding sequence is TGTGCCAGCAGCCAAGGCCGACAGGCCCACTCAAAGCTGGGCTATGGCTACACCTTC. It encodes CASSQGRQAHSKLGYGYTF.

In DNA, the CDR3 is TGTGCCAGCAGCCACGAAACCACGGCCAGACACAATCAGCCCCAGCATTTT. It encodes CASSHETTARHNQPQHF. The J gene is TRBJ1-5, the V gene TRBV4-2, with D hard to call. Germline CDR1 reads LGHNA; CDR2 reads YNFKEQ. The CDR3 sequence is 17 residues long. The V and J ends lost 3 bases and 3 bases respectively, with 18 bases between them.

This clone was detected once. This chain connects TRBV19 to TRBJ1-6; D perhaps matches TRBD1 (5 bases). Looked up from germline, CDR1 is LNHDA and CDR2 is SQIVND (reference sequence). The CDR3 length is 14 residues. Trimming took 5 bases from V and 8 from J, leaving 13 bases between them. The DNA of the CDR3 is TGTGCCAGTAGTCAGGGTCCGGGGGATTCACCCCTCCACTTT. It codes for CASSQGPGDSPLHF.

The rearrangement joins TRBV4-1 to TRBJ1-4; no clear D gene. The CDR3 runs 16 residues. The ends were cut back, 4 bases at V and 0 bases at J, with 12 bases in the middle. Germline CDR1 MGHRA, CDR2 YSYEKL. The CDR3 loop is CASSPGGVPTNEKLFF. The CDR3 DNA is TGCGCCAGCAGCCCCGGCGGTGTCCCAACTAATGAAAAACTGTTTTTT.

V and J are TRBV28 and TRBJ1-2; 8 bases are a match to TRBD1. The germline V gene has CDR1 MDHEN and CDR2 SYDVKM. After removal of 8 bases from V and 8 bases from J, the junction contained 10 bases not matched to a gene. This CDR3 is 13 amino acids long. The DNA for the CDR3 is TGTGCCAGCGGAGGACAGGGACTTTGGGGCTACACCTTC. As protein: CASGGQGLWGYTF.

The chain links TRBV11-3 to TRBJ2-3; tentatively, D is TRBD1 (5 bases). This CDR3 spans 17 amino acids. Germline V gene lookup returns CDR1 SGHNT and CDR2 YENEEA. Trimming cost V 5 bases and J 6 bases, with 24 bases left between them. CDR3 bases: TGTGCCAGCAGCCCGCCCCATGGGGCTAGTTCGATCGATACGCAGTATTTT. Encoded protein: CASSPPHGASSIDTQYF.

The V and J genes are TRBV6-1 and TRBJ2-2; tentative D call: TRBD2 (7 bases). V lost 2 bases to trimming and J lost 3 bases, with 13 bases between them. Germline CDR1 and CDR2: MNHNS and SASEGT. CDR3 length equals 16 residues. The CDR3 region is CASSERGGFDTGELFF. The CDR3 DNA follows: TGTGCCAGCAGTGAAAGGGGGGGATTTGACACCGGGGAGCTGTTTTTT.

CDR3: CASSFYGTRGGELFF. CDR3 nucleotides: TGTGCCAGCAGCTTTTACGGGACACGGGGCGGGGAGCTGTTTTTT. V is TRBV7-6 and J is TRBJ2-2; the D gene is possibly TRBD1 (6 bases). This CDR3 comprises 15 residues. Germline loops: CDR1 SGHVS, CDR2 FNYEAQ. With 3 bases removed from V and 7 bases from J, the gap between germline ends came to 15 bases.

This clone showed up just a few times. This chain joins TRBV27 and TRBJ1-2, with a possible D match to TRBD1 (5 bases). The CDR3 runs to 17 residues. Germline CDR1 reads MNHEY; CDR2 reads SMNVEV (reference sequence). Deletions cut 3 bases from V and 3 bases from J, with 20 bases between. This CDR3 reads CASSFWAVGAIDYGYTF. CDR3 nucleotide sequence: TGTGCCAGCAGTTTTTGGGCCGTAGGGGCCATAGACTATGGCTACACCTTC.

This clone was counted a few times. The rearrangement joins TRBV10-3 to TRBJ2-5; 10 nucleotides line up with TRBD1. The CDR3 has 18 amino acids. Germline V gene data show CDR1 as ENHRY and CDR2 as SYGVKD. V lost 3 bases to trimming and J lost 1 base; unmatched junction nucleotides: 11. DNA for the CDR3: TGTGCCATCAGTGACTCACCCCGGGACAGGGGCGTCCAAGAGACCCAGTACTTC. Protein sequence: CAISDSPRDRGVQETQYF.